This TCR beta chain was recorded in a study of beta chain features in type 1 diabetes. The CDR3 is made up of 16 amino acids. The ends lost 3 bases at V and 4 bases at J; junction bases unmatched: 11. CDR1 is KGHSH and CDR2 is LQKENI in the germline V gene. The authors reverse transcribed all of the isolated RNA, so sequencing captured expressed TCRB transcripts. Sequencing used immunoSEQ multiplex PCR; TCRdb keeps in-frame clones, though not all of them. This sample yields approximately 170,000 clones, of which roughly 9.1% are seen a single time; over 2% belongs to the top ten. The source material was central memory CD4+ T cells from blood. The rearrangement links TRBV18 to TRBJ1-1; TRBD1 matches 7 bases. The source of this sequence is a woman aged 18 to 35 in good health. DNA for the CDR3: TGTGCCAGCTCACCGGCAGGGGGAATGGTGGGCACTGAAGCTTTCTTT. Protein: CASSPAGGMVGTEAFF.